This T cell receptor beta chain was sequenced during a study of T-cell memory formation after mild COVID-19. One entry per CDR3 protein results from TCRdb running MiXCR on the 5' RACE reads. Seen here are roughly 600,000 distinct CDR3 sequences, under 20% observed once, and the top ten hold around 11%. This clonotype turned up a few times. The junction had 14 bases not matched to a gene; V was cut back by 0 bases and J by 5 bases. Germline CDR1 reads SGHRS; CDR2 reads YFSETQ. CDR3 length equals 19 residues. The sequencing input was PBMCs or a T cell subset sorted from them (not recorded which). The sequence came from an adult woman who had mild COVID-19 (a few samples of this study predate the infection). Cell type and time point are not known. This chain joins TRBV5-1 and TRBJ2-1; 10 bases map to TRBD2. CDR3 loop: CASSLVPIGAGGPDNEQFF. The CDR3 DNA follows: TGCGCCAGCAGCTTGGTCCCCATTGGAGCGGGAGGGCCCGACAATGAGCAGTTCTTC.